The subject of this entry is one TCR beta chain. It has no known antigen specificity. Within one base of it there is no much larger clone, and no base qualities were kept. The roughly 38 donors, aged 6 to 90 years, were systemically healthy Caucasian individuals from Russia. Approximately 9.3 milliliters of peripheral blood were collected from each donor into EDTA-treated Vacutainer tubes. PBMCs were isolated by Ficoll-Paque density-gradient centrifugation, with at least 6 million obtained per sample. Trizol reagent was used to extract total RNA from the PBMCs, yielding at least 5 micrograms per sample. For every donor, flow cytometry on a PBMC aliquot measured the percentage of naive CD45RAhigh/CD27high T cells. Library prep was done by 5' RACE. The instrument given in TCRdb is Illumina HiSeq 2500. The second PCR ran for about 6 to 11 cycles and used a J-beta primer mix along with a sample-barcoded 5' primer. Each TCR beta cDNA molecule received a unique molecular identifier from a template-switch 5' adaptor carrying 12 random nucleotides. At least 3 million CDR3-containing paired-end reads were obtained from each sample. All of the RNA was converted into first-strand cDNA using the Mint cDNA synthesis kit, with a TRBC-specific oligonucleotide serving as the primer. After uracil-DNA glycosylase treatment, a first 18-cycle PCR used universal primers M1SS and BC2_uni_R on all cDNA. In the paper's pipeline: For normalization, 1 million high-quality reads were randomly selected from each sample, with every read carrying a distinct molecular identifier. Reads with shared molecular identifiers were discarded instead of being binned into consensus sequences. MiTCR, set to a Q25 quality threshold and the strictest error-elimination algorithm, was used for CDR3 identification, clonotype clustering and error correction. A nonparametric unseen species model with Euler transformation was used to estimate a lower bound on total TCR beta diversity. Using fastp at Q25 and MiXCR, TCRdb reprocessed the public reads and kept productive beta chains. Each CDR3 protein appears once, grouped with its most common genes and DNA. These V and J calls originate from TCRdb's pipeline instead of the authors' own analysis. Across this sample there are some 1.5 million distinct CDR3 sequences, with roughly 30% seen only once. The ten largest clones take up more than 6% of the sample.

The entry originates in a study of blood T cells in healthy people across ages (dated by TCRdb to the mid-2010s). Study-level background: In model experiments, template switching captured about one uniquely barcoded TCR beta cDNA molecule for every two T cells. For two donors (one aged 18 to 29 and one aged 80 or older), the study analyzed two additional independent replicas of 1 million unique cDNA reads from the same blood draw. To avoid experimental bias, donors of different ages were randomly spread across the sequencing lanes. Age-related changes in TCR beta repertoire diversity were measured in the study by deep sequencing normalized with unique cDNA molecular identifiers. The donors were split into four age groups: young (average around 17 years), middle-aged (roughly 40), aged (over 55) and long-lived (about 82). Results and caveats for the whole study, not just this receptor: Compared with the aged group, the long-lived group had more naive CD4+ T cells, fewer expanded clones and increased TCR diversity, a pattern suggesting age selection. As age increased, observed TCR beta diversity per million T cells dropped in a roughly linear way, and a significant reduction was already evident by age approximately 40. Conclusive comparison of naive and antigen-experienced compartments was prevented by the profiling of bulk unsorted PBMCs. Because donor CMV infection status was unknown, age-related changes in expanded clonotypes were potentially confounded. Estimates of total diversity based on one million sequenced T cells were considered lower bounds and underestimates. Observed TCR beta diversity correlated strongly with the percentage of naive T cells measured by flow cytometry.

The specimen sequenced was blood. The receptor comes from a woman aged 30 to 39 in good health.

The CDR3 region reads CASSPPERAGGYTF. Here is the DNA: TGTGCCAGCTCACCACCGGAAAGGGCTGGTGGCTACACCTTC. The chain employs TRBV18 and TRBJ1-2, with the D gene not confidently named. Sequences KGHSH (CDR1) and LQKENI (CDR2) are obtained from the germline V gene. V is pared back by 0 bases and J by 7 bases, with 12 bases lying between the germline termini. The CDR3 contains 14 residues, cysteine and phenylalanine counted. The read is trimmed to its CDR3 DNA, 42 bases read in frame from base 1.